This T cell receptor (beta chain) emerged from a study of shared clonotypes between healthy human individuals. Method: immunoSEQ multiplex PCR; TCRdb's copy keeps in-frame clones and lacks some. In the table there are more than 2 million clones, around 95% of which are singletons. Per the germline V gene, CDR1 is SGHTA and CDR2 is FQGNSA. J lost 7 bases, V lost 5 bases, and 7 bases had no gene match. The CDR3 has 14 residues. This clone has more than one count but fewer than ten. Its cognate antigen is unknown. CD45RA-negative memory and CD45RA+ naive subsets were split from the CD4+ cells. Study-level findings and limits: Rarefaction revealed incomplete sorted-subset sequencing despite large depth.

The specimen was naive CD4+ T cells sorted from blood. As to subset: CD45RA+ positively selected. This chain uses TRBV7-2 with TRBJ1-4; 7 bases match TRBD1. The sequence was collected from a man aged 18 to 29 in good health. Here the CDR3 reads CASSEQGNREKLFF. CDR3 in DNA: TGTGCCAGCAGCGAACAGGGGAACCGTGAAAAACTGTTTTTT.